Below are 23 T cell receptor beta chains sequenced from a single sample in a study of blood T cell repertoires in COVID-19. Sequencing was performed with immunoSEQ multiplex PCR; in TCRdb, only in-frame clones are kept and a portion is missing. The table includes roughly 100,000 clones, 75% to 90% detected once. The specimen was peripheral blood. Source of these receptors: a human donor in a cohort sampled during active COVID-19.

The chain recombines TRBV29-1 with TRBJ1-1; D might be TRBD1 (6 bases). Per the germline V gene, CDR1 is SQVTM and CDR2 is ANQGSEA. This CDR3 region has 12 residues. V was trimmed by 4 bases and J by 4 bases, leaving 10 bases between them. CDR3 in amino acids: CSVGTRGTEAFF. The CDR3 nucleotides read TGCAGCGTTGGGACCAGGGGCACTGAAGCTTTCTTT.

The gene calls are TRBV7-2 and TRBJ1-6; D perhaps matches TRBD1 (6 bases). Trimming cost V 5 bases and J 9 bases, with 17 bases left between them. In germline, CDR1 is SGHTA, CDR2 FQGNSA. The CDR3 spans 15 residues. The CDR3 spells CASSGGQPGPSPLHF. CDR3 sequence (DNA): TGTGCCAGCAGCGGAGGACAGCCGGGTCCTTCACCCCTCCACTTT.

The rearrangement joins TRBV5-1 to TRBJ1-2; 8 nucleotides align to TRBD1. Losses at the gene ends were 0 bases for V and 4 bases for J; bases not matched to a gene: 8. This CDR3 region has 16 residues. Germline assignment: CDR1 SGHRS and CDR2 YFSETQ. CDR3 residues: CASSLATDRVGYGYTF. The CDR3 DNA is TGCGCCAGCAGCTTGGCAACGGACAGGGTAGGCTATGGCTACACCTTC. Full variable domain (outside the CDR3, taken from reference TRBV5-1 and TRBJ1-2): KAGVTQTPRYLIKTRGQQVTLSCSPISGHRSVSWYQQTPGQGLQFLFEYFSETQRNKGNFPGRFSGRQFSNSRSEMNVSTLELGDSALYLCASSLATDRVGYGYTFGSGTRLTVV.

The chain is built from TRBV5-1 and TRBJ1-4; 11 bases are shared with TRBD1. From germline, CDR1 is SGHRS and CDR2 YFSETQ. This CDR3 comprises 15 residues. The V and J ends lost 4 bases and 7 bases, in that order; junction bases with no gene match: 6. The CDR3 region has the DNA TGCGCCAGCAGCAAGCCGGGACAGGGGGTTGAAAAACTGTTTTTT. Translated, it gives CASSKPGQGVEKLFF.

This sequence joins TRBV7-9 and TRBJ2-2, with a possible D match to TRBD1 (5 bases). Trimming removed 2 bases from V and 0 bases from J, with 7 bases in between. The CDR3 has 15 residues. Germline V gives CDR1 SEHNR, CDR2 FQNEAQ (reference sequence). CDR3 coding DNA: TGTGCCAGCAGCTTAACAGGTTCGAACACCGGGGAGCTGTTTTTT. This sequence encodes CASSLTGSNTGELFF.

J is TRBJ1-3 and V is TRBV9, with D perhaps matching TRBD1 (5 bases). Trimming left V 4 bases short and J 3 bases short, with 14 bases between. Germline values: CDR1 SGDLS, CDR2 YYNGEE. The CDR3 is made up of 15 amino acids. CDR3 sequence: CASSPKGAIGNTIYF. CDR3 nucleotide sequence: TGTGCCAGCAGCCCTAAAGGGGCGATTGGAAACACCATATATTTT.

This chain joins TRBV6-5 and TRBJ2-7; D remains ambiguous. V was cut by 5 bases and J by 0 bases, with 11 bases left in between. CDR3 length: 14 residues. Germline V lookup: CDR1 MNHEY, CDR2 SVGAGI. The CDR3 sequence is CASSKSGSSYEQYF. CDR3 coding DNA: TGTGCCAGCAGTAAATCGGGTTCCTCCTACGAGCAGTACTTC.

The chain joins TRBV7-3 to TRBJ1-1; D unclear. Germline V CDR1 and CDR2: SGHTA, FQGTGA. Between the trimmed V and J ends, which lost 4 bases and 1 base, there was a span of 10 bases. The CDR3 has 14 residues. CDR3 sequence: CASSSERGNTEAFF. DNA for the CDR3: TGTGCCAGCAGCTCTGAACGGGGGAACACTGAAGCTTTCTTT. Full variable domain (rest looked up from reference TRBV7-3 and TRBJ1-1): GAGVSQTPSNKVTEKGKYVELRCDPISGHTALYWYRQSLGQGPEFLIYFQGTGAADDSGLPNDRFFAVRPEGSVSTLKIQRTERGDSAVYLCASSSERGNTEAFFGQGTRLTVV.

The J gene is TRBJ2-2, the V gene TRBV10-3, with D possibly TRBD2 on 5 matching bases. V was clipped by 0 bases and J by 0 bases, with 8 bases between them. This CDR3 is built from 16 residues. Germline V gives CDR1 ENHRY, CDR2 SYGVKD. In nucleotides, the CDR3 is TGTGCCATCAGTGAGTCGGTAGCGACGAACACCGGGGAGCTGTTTTTT. This codes for CAISESVATNTGELFF.

The gene calls are TRBV4-1 and TRBJ2-3; D perhaps matches TRBD1 (5 bases). The V and J ends lost 3 bases and 5 bases respectively, with 12 bases between them. CDR3 size: 14 residues. Germline lookup yields CDR1 MGHRA and CDR2 YSYEKL. The CDR3 protein is CASSQRTQGDTQYF. The CDR3 coding sequence is TGCGCCAGCAGCCAGAGGACCCAGGGAGATACGCAGTATTTT.

The chain employs TRBV9 and TRBJ2-5; 8 bases match TRBD1. The CDR3 runs 15 residues. Germline CDR1 reads SGDLS; CDR2 reads YYNGEE. After removal of 0 bases from V and 1 base from J, the junction contained 2 bases not matched to a gene. This CDR3 reads CASSVGGTGQETQYF. CDR3 DNA: TGTGCCAGCAGCGTAGGCGGGACAGGCCAAGAGACCCAGTACTTC.

The chain couples TRBV4-1 to TRBJ1-4; D might be TRBD1 (6 bases). Germline V gene sequence: CDR1 MGHRA, CDR2 YSYEKL. V was clipped by 7 bases and J by 8 bases, with 14 bases between them. The length of the CDR3 is 13 residues. DNA of the CDR3: TGCGCCAGCAACCACAGGGAAGGAGAAAAACTGTTTTTT. Translation: CASNHREGEKLFF.

V usage is TRBV3-1 (or the pseudogene TRBV3-2) and J usage is TRBJ1-1; D remains unclear. Trimming left V 0 bases short and J 6 bases short, with 11 bases between. There are 14 residues in the CDR3. The germline V gene encodes CDR1 LGHDT and CDR2 YNNKEL (reference sequence). The CDR3 protein is CASSQDWSNPEAFF. The CDR3 DNA sequence: TGTGCCAGCAGCCAAGATTGGTCTAACCCTGAAGCTTTCTTT.

V gene TRBV19 combines with J gene TRBJ2-7; D uncertain. The CDR3 runs 13 residues. Germline V CDR1 and CDR2: LNHDA, SQIVND (reference sequence). V gave up 4 bases and J gave up 6 bases, with 13 bases separating them. DNA of the CDR3: TGTGCCAGTAGTACCCGCCCGGTCCGCGAGCAGTACTTC. Translating it yields CASSTRPVREQYF.

V usage is TRBV5-4 and J usage is TRBJ2-4, with 7 bases matching TRBD1. Germline V lookup: CDR1 SGHNT, CDR2 YYREEE (reference sequence). The CDR3 is 18 amino acids. J was trimmed by 4 bases and V by 0 bases; bases with no gene match: 13. The DNA for the CDR3 is TGTGCCAGCAGCTTGGGAATGGGGTTAACAGGGGTGAAAAACATTCAGTACTTC. Translated, it gives CASSLGMGLTGVKNIQYF.

V and J are TRBV11-2 and TRBJ2-7, with D unclear. This CDR3 is 15 amino acids long. The V and J ends lost 0 bases and 5 bases respectively, with 14 bases between them. Looked up from germline, CDR1 is SGHAT and CDR2 is FQNNGV. CDR3 DNA: TGTGCCAGCAGCTTAGATCTGTCCAGGTTTAACGAGCAGTACTTC. As protein: CASSLDLSRFNEQYF. The whole variable domain, filled in from reference TRBV11-2 and TRBJ2-7, reads EAGVAQSPRYKIIEKRQSVAFWCNPISGHATLYWYQQILGQGPKLLIQFQNNGVVDDSQLPKDRFSAERLKGVDSTLKIQPAKLEDSAVYLCASSLDLSRFNEQYFGPGTRLTVT.

This chain connects TRBV3-1 (or the pseudogene TRBV3-2) to TRBJ1-1; 9 nucleotides line up with TRBD1. The germline V gene encodes CDR1 LGHDT and CDR2 YNNKEL (reference sequence). This CDR3 contains 13 residues. With V trimmed by 4 bases and J by 10 bases, 7 bases remained unmatched. The DNA of the CDR3 is TGTGCCAGCAGCCCCGGGACAGGGAGGCGAGCTTTCTTT. Translation gives CASSPGTGRRAFF.

This sequence joins TRBV4-1 and TRBJ1-4, with a tentative D call TRBD1 (5 bases). CDR1 is MGHRA, CDR2 YSYEKL, per germline. CDR3 length: 16 residues. Trimming removed 1 base from V and 4 bases from J, with 13 bases in between. The CDR3 loop reads CASSQVQGLGNEKLFF. The CDR3 region has the DNA TGCGCCAGCAGCCAAGTCCAGGGACTCGGTAATGAAAAACTGTTTTTT.

This chain links TRBV19 with TRBJ1-5, with D unclear. Germline V gene sequence: CDR1 LNHDA, CDR2 SQIVND (reference sequence). This CDR3 has 16 amino acids. V lost 5 bases and J 2 bases, leaving 16 bases between the germline ends. CDR3 DNA: TGTGCCAGTAGTTTATTGGTGTATAGCGGCAATCAGCCCCAGCATTTT. It encodes CASSLLVYSGNQPQHF.

The sample holds a few counts of this clone. The chain links TRBV5-4 to TRBJ1-6; D may be TRBD1 (5 bases). This CDR3 region has 13 residues. Germline CDR1 reads SGHNT; CDR2 reads YYREEE (reference sequence). V was pared by 0 bases and J by 7 bases, with 5 bases between. CDR3 region: CASSLGQNSPLHF. The CDR3 bases are TGTGCCAGCAGCTTGGGACAGAATTCACCCCTCCACTTT.

This chain joins TRBV3-1 (or the pseudogene TRBV3-2) and TRBJ2-1; the D gene is possibly TRBD2 (6 bases). This CDR3 contains 14 residues. The ends were cut back, 4 bases at V and 8 bases at J, with 15 bases in the middle. The germline CDR1 and CDR2 sequences are LGHDT and YNNKEL (reference sequence). This CDR3 is CASSRGTPPYEQFF. The CDR3 nucleotides are TGTGCCAGCAGCCGCGGGACTCCTCCCTATGAGCAGTTCTTC.

On this clone: This specimen includes other DNA sequences encoding the same CDR3. This sequence joins TRBV5-1 and TRBJ2-3, with 10 bases lining up with TRBD2. CDR3 length: 16 residues. In germline, CDR1 is SGHRS, CDR2 YFSETQ. V lost 0 bases, J lost 1 base, and 2 bases stayed unmatched. The CDR3 DNA follows: TGCGCCAGCAGCTTGGGCCTAGCGGGGGGCACAGATACGCAGTATTTT. Protein product: CASSLGLAGGTDTQYF. The full variable domain, with the rest looked up from reference TRBV5-1 and TRBJ2-3, is KAGVTQTPRYLIKTRGQQVTLSCSPISGHRSVSWYQQTPGQGLQFLFEYFSETQRNKGNFPGRFSGRQFSNSRSEMNVSTLELGDSALYLCASSLGLAGGTDTQYFGPGTRLTVL.

This chain connects TRBV18 to TRBJ1-1; the match to TRBD1 covers 9 bases. V trimming: 3 bases; J trimming: 5 bases; junction bases outside the gene matches: 7. Germline-derived CDR1 and CDR2 are KGHSH and LQKENI. The CDR3 totals 15 residues. In DNA form, the CDR3 reads TGTGCCAGCTCACCCCGACAGGGGGAGACAACTGAAGCTTTCTTT. It is translated as CASSPRQGETTEAFF. Based on the CDR3 plus reference TRBV18 and TRBJ1-1, the full variable domain is NAGVMQNPRHLVRRRGQEARLRCSPMKGHSHVYWYRQLPEEGLKFMVYLQKENIIDESGMPKERFSAEFPKEGPSILRIQQVVRGDSAAYFCASSPRQGETTEAFFGQGTRLTVV.